The clone carrying this T cell receptor (beta chain) was observed many times. Its antigen is not known. Trimming stripped 5 bases from V and 15 bases from J, with 14 bases between. The CDR3 is 11 residues long. Germline V lookup: CDR1 MNHEY, CDR2 SVGAGI. This entry belongs to a study of T-cell memory formation after mild COVID-19. As for the study in general: Largely donor-specific TCR clusters were found. Whole-study findings and limits: Contracting clones localized mainly to CM and EM when CD4+ and mainly to EMRA when CD8+.

TCRdb passed the 5' RACE reads through MiXCR, listing each CDR3 protein once. The sample consists of around 220,000 distinct CDR3 sequences, less than 20% of them appearing once. This sequence originates from a man aged 18-30 years who had mild COVID-19 (a few samples of this study predate the infection). Cell type and time point are not known. This chain joins TRBV6-5 and TRBJ2-1; possibly TRBD1 for D (7 bases). Sequencing input: PBMCs or a T cell subset sorted from them (not recorded which). The CDR3 nucleotides are TGTGCCAGCAGTACAGGGGAGGTGACGTTCTTC. It specifies CASSTGEVTFF.